This T cell receptor beta chain was identified during a study of blood T cells in healthy people across ages. This clonotype was detected only a few times. Antigen: not known. Study-wide findings and caveats: CMV status of donors was unknown, possibly confounding expanded clonotype changes.

It was with a sample-barcoded 5' primer and a J-beta primer mix that a second PCR of roughly 7 to 12 cycles was run. Each CDR3 protein gets one entry after TCRdb re-called the 5' RACE reads with MiXCR. The sample includes about 780,000 distinct CDR3 sequences, roughly 26% of them seen just once. The same sample was also used in a study of T cells of mothers and their children. That study adds: The overlap seen between related mothers and children slightly exceeded that of unrelated pairs, though not significantly.

The source of this sequence is a boy aged 5-17 years in good health. The sample comprised blood.

The CDR3 DNA follows: TGTGCCAGCAGTGCCCTAGCGGGGGTGAACATTCAGTACTTC. Its translation is CASSALAGVNIQYF. The V and J genes are TRBV2 and TRBJ2-4; TRBD2 matches at 10 bases. The CDR3 is 14 amino acids. From germline, CDR1 is SNHLY and CDR2 FYNNEI. After removal of 4 bases from V and 7 bases from J, the junction contained 4 bases not matched to a gene.